The 12 T cell receptor beta chains listed next were all sequenced from one sample in a study of CD8+ T cells in alopecia areata (dated by TCRdb to the late 2010s). The method was the immunoSEQ multiplex PCR assay. For TCR sequencing, RNA was extracted from every sample and reverse transcribed into cDNA to serve as template. Here the immuneACCESS table is served through TCRdb, limited to in-frame sequences with V and J called. Missing clones are a known gap in these copies; in checked studies unresolved V genes cover under half, and the rest lacks a known reason. For this sample the table gives about 180,000 clones, of which about 54% were detected only once. Around 16% of the sample rests with the top ten. Taken with the paper, the label for treatment or condition translates to: oral pan-JAK inhibitor, 5-10 mg twice daily. Sequences were derived from CD4+ T cells sorted from blood, sampled between weeks 55 and 65, from a patient treated with tofacitinib. Receptor source: a human donor with alopecia areata.

This chain links TRBV2 with TRBJ1-1, with TRBD1 matching over 7 bases. The germline CDR1 and CDR2 sequences are SNHLY and FYNNEI. V lost 7 bases to trimming and J lost 6 bases; unmatched junction nucleotides: 14. CDR3 length: 15 residues. In DNA, the CDR3 is TGTGCCAGCACCCCCCGAGGCAGGGGGGCTGCTGAAGCTTTCTTT. This encodes CASTPRGRGAAEAFF.

This clone has just one count. This chain joins TRBV29-1 and TRBJ1-2; the D is unclear. Germline V gene sequence: CDR1 SQVTM, CDR2 ANQGSEA. The CDR3 runs 12 residues. Trimming shortened V by 3 bases and J by 1 base, and 6 bases separated the two germline ends. The CDR3, as DNA: TGCAGCGTTGAGAGTAGTAACTATGGCTACACCTTC. Translated: CSVESSNYGYTF.

This clone was detected a few times. The genes are TRBV6-5 and TRBJ1-1; possible D gene TRBD1, 5 bases. The CDR3 has 13 amino acids. Germline CDR1 reads MNHEY; CDR2 reads SVGAGI. V was cut by 7 bases and J by 10 bases, with 19 bases left in between. The CDR3 loop reads CASTRPGTGRAFF. In nucleotides, the CDR3 is TGTGCCAGCACCCGTCCCGGGACCGGGCGAGCTTTCTTT.

CDR3: CATSRTTGSSYNEQFF. CDR3 nucleotide sequence: TGTGCCACCAGCAGAACAACAGGGTCCTCCTACAATGAGCAGTTCTTC. The chain is built from TRBV15 and TRBJ2-1; TRBD1 might be the D (6 bases). The CDR3 runs to 16 residues. The germline V gene encodes CDR1 LNHNV and CDR2 YYDKDF (reference sequence). Trimming left V 2 bases short and J 0 bases short, with 11 bases between.

This clone showed up just once. The V gene is TRBV7-2, the J gene TRBJ1-2; D is possibly TRBD1 (6 bases). The germline V and J ends were trimmed by 3 bases and 7 bases, with 12 bases remaining between them. The CDR3 is made up of 13 amino acids. In germline, CDR1 is SGHTA, CDR2 FQGNSA. In nucleotides, the CDR3 is TGTGCCAGCAGCTTCGACAGGAAAGGTGGCTACACCTTC. Translated: CASSFDRKGGYTF.

The chain joins TRBV29-1 to TRBJ2-5; D is perhaps TRBD1 (6 bases). This CDR3 spans 15 amino acids. Germline lookup yields CDR1 SQVTM and CDR2 ANQGSEA. Deletions cut 6 bases from V and 1 base from J, with 18 bases between. CDR3 sequence: CSVKTYGTIQETQYF. The CDR3 bases are TGCAGCGTCAAAACATACGGGACAATCCAAGAGACCCAGTACTTC.

This rearrangement joins TRBV29-1 to TRBJ1-2, with TRBD1 matching over 12 bases. Trimming cost V 6 bases and J 7 bases; bases outside gene matches: 15. Looked up from germline, CDR1 is SQVTM and CDR2 is ANQGSEA. The CDR3 has 16 residues. CDR3 nucleotide sequence: TGCAGCGTCGCGAAAAAGTCGGGACAGGGGGCGCCTGGCTACACCTTC. Amino acid sequence: CSVAKKSGQGAPGYTF.

The rearrangement links TRBV27 to TRBJ2-3; 8 bases map to TRBD1. V gave up 10 bases and J gave up 3 bases; unmatched junction bases: 12. The CDR3 length is 15 residues. The germline gives CDR1 MNHEY, CDR2 SMNVEV (reference sequence). The CDR3 is CATALDRVETDTQYF. CDR3 DNA sequence: TGTGCCACCGCCCTGGACAGGGTCGAAACAGATACGCAGTATTTT.

The chain employs TRBV30 and TRBJ2-1, with D maybe TRBD1 (5 bases). The CDR3 totals 11 residues. The V end lost 1 base, the J end lost 12 bases, and 10 bases lay between the germline ends. CDR1 is GTSNPN, CDR2 SVGIG, per germline (reference sequence). The CDR3 DNA reads TGTGCCTGGAGTGAGGGGTGGGGGCAGTTCTTC. Translation gives CAWSEGWGQFF. The complete variable domain, with remaining parts taken from reference TRBV30 and TRBJ2-1, reads SQTIHQWPATLVQPVGSPLSLECTVEGTSNPNLYWYRQAAGRGLQLLFYSVGIGQISSEVPQNLSASRPQDRQFILSSKKLLLSDSGFYLCAWSEGWGQFFGPGTRLTVL.

The V call is TRBV15, the J call TRBJ1-6; 8 bases map to TRBD1. The germline gives CDR1 LNHNV, CDR2 YYDKDF (reference sequence). The CDR3 runs to 16 residues. J lost 7 bases, V lost 3 bases, and 8 bases had no gene match. CDR3 in DNA: TGTGCCACCAGCAGGGTACAGGGGGACCACAATTCACCCCTCCACTTT. Translating gives CATSRVQGDHNSPLHF.

The chain joins TRBV2 to TRBJ2-1; D unclear. Germline V CDR1 and CDR2: SNHLY, FYNNEI. The CDR3 covers 11 residues. V was shortened by 2 bases and J by 8 bases, with 4 bases between the two germline ends. This CDR3 is CASSEMYEQFF. The CDR3 bases are TGTGCCAGCAGTGAAATGTATGAGCAGTTCTTC.

The V and J genes are TRBV7-9 and TRBJ2-7; unclear D gene. CDR1 is SEHNR and CDR2 is FQNEAQ in the germline V gene (reference sequence). The V and J ends lost 4 bases and 4 bases respectively, with 17 bases between them. The CDR3 loop spans 15 amino acids. The CDR3 region is CASSCAPRASYEQYF. The CDR3 DNA reads TGTGCCAGCAGCTGCGCCCCTAGAGCGTCTTACGAGCAGTACTTC.